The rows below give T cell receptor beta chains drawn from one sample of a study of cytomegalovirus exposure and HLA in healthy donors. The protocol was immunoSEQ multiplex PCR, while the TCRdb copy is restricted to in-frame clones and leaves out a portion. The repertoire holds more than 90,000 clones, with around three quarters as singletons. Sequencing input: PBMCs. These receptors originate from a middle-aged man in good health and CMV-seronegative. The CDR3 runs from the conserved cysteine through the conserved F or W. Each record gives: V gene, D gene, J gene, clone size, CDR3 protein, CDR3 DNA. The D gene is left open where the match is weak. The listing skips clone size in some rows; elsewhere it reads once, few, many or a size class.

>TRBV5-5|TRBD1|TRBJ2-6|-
CASSFPFRDRGVGANVLTF
TGTGCCAGCAGCTTCCCATTCCGGGACAGGGGGGTTGGGGCCAACGTCCTGACTTTC
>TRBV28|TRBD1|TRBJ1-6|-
CASRQGQANSPLHF
TGTGCCAGCAGGCAAGGACAGGCTAATTCACCCCTCCACTTT
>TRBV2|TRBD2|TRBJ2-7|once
CASSEEASGSKYF
TGTGCCAGCAGTGAAGAAGCTAGCGGGAGTAAATACTTC
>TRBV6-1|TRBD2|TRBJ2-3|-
CASSGTRDRADTQYF
TGTGCCAGCTCCGGGACTAGAGACCGGGCAGATACGCAGTATTTT
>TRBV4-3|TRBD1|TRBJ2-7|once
CASSQLTGGTYEQYF
TGCGCCAGCAGCCAACTGACAGGGGGAACCTACGAGCAGTACTTC
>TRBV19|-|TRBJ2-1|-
CASSPRRLRDNEQFF
TGTGCCAGTAGTCCCCGTCGGCTGCGGGACAATGAGCAGTTCTTC
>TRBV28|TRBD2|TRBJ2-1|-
CASSSPELAGGRDEQFF
TGTGCCAGCAGTTCCCCCGAACTAGCGGGGGGGCGAGATGAGCAGTTCTTC
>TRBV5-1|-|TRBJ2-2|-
CASSFSGETGELFF
TGCGCCAGCAGCTTTTCCGGGGAAACCGGGGAGCTGTTTTTT
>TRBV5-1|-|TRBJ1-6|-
CASSLGAGSSYNSPLHF
TGCGCCAGCAGCTTGGGGGCGGGGAGCTCCTATAATTCACCCCTCCACTTT
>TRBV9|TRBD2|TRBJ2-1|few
CASSTPGLAGVDVVF
TGTGCCAGCAGTACGCCGGGACTAGCGGGAGTTGACGTGGTCTTC
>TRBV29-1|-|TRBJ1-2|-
CSGGGFYGYTF
TGCAGCGGGGGGGGCTTCTATGGCTACACCTTC
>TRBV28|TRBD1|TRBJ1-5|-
CASSLNRGAHSNQPQHF
TGTGCCAGCAGTTTAAACAGGGGGGCCCATAGCAATCAGCCCCAGCATTTT
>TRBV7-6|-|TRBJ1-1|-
CASSLQKNTEAFF
TGTGCCAGCAGCTTGCAGAAGAACACTGAAGCTTTCTTT
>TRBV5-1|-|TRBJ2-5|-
CASFPEGAQETQYF
TGCGCCAGCTTTCCTGAGGGCGCGCAAGAGACCCAGTACTTC
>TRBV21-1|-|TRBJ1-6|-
CAPRGGALFNSPLHF
TGTGCCCCCCGAGGGGGGGCGCTTTTTAATTCACCCCTCCACTTT
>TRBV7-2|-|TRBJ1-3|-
CASSLSGTGNTIYF
TGTGCCAGCAGCTTATCCGGGACTGGAAACACCATATATTTT
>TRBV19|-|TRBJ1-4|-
CASSIDLSLSNEKLFF
TGTGCCAGTAGTATTGATCTAAGCCTTTCTAATGAAAAACTGTTTTTT
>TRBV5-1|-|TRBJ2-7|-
CASSLFGSGEQYF
TGCGCCAGCAGCTTGTTCGGGTCCGGCGAGCAGTACTTC
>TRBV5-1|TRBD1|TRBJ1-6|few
CASSSRDSVYNSPLHF
TGCGCCAGCAGCTCCCGGGACAGTGTCTATAATTCACCCCTCCACTTT
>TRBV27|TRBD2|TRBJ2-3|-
CASSLLAGTTDTQYF
TGTGCCAGCAGCCTTTTAGCGGGAACCACAGATACGCAGTATTTT
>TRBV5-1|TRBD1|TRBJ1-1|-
CASSLGRGPSTEAFF
TGCGCCAGCAGCTTGGGCAGGGGGCCGAGCACTGAAGCTTTCTTT
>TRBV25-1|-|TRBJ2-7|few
CASSANRSPYEQYF
TGTGCCAGCAGTGCGAATCGCTCTCCCTACGAGCAGTACTTC
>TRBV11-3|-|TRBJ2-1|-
CASSPNPNRLYNEQFF
TGTGCCAGCAGCCCAAACCCAAACAGGCTATACAATGAGCAGTTCTTC
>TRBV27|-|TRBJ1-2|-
CASSLNVEGYYGYTF
TGTGCCAGCAGTTTAAATGTGGAGGGGTACTATGGCTACACCTTC
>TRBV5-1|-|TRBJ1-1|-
CASSTQDSDTEAFF
TGCGCCAGCAGCACACAGGATTCGGACACTGAAGCTTTCTTT
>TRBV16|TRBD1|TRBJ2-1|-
CASIIHRNRGYNEQFF
TGTGCCAGCATCATCCATAGGAACAGGGGCTACAATGAGCAGTTCTTC
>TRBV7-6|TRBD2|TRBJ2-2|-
CASSLGSGETGELFF
TGTGCCAGCAGCTTAGGTAGCGGGGAAACCGGGGAGCTGTTTTTT
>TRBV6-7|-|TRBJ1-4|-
CASSYHQAGDEKLFF
TGTGCCAGCAGTTACCATCAGGCGGGGGATGAAAAACTGTTTTTT
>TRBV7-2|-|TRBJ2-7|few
CASSKTARLEQYF
TGTGCCAGCTCAAAGACAGCGAGGCTCGAGCAGTACTTC
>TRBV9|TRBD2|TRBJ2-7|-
CASTPGAGDGYEQYF
TGTGCCAGCACCCCAGGTGCGGGAGACGGCTACGAGCAGTACTTC
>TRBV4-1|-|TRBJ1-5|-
CASSLILQGSNQPQHF
TGCGCCAGCAGCCTGATTCTCCAGGGGAGCAATCAGCCCCAGCATTTT
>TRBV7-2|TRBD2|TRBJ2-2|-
CASSVSSGRYTGELFF
TGTGCCAGCAGCGTATCTAGCGGGAGGTACACCGGGGAGCTGTTTTTT
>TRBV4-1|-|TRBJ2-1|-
CASSQAGRGYNEQFF
TGCGCCAGCAGCCAAGCTGGACGGGGTTACAATGAGCAGTTCTTC
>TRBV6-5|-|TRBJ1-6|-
CASARGYDSPLHF
TGTGCCAGCGCCAGGGGTTATGACTCACCCCTCCACTTT
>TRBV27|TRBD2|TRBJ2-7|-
CASSLSGTSVSQYF
TGTGCCAGCAGTTTATCCGGGACTAGTGTTTCGCAGTACTTC
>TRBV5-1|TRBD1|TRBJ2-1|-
CASSVGQGPGEQFF
TGCGCCAGCAGCGTAGGACAGGGCCCCGGTGAGCAGTTCTTC
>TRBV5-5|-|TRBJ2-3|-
CASSTGGTDTQYF
TGTGCCAGCAGCACCGGGGGCACAGATACGCAGTATTTT
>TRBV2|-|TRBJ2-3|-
CASSPTYTDTQYF
TGTGCCAGCAGCCCGACTTACACAGATACGCAGTATTTT
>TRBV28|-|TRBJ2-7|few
CASRSNREQYF
TGTGCCAGCAGGTCAAACCGGGAGCAGTACTTC
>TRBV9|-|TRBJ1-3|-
CASSPVADGNTIYF
TGTGCCAGCAGCCCCGTGGCGGATGGAAACACCATATATTTT
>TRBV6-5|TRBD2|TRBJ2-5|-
CASSFGLAGGQTQYF
TGTGCCAGCAGTTTTGGACTAGCGGGTGGACAGACCCAGTACTTC
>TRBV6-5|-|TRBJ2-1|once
CASSYSRSAYNEQFF
TGTGCCAGCAGTTACTCTCGTTCAGCCTACAATGAGCAGTTCTTC
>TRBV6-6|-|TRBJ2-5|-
CASTVVGETQYF
TGTGCCAGCACCGTAGTCGGGGAGACCCAGTACTTC
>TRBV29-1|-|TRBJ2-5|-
CSFPYGTIQETQYF
TGCAGCTTTCCTTACGGGACAATCCAAGAGACCCAGTACTTC
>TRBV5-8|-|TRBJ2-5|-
CASSPTGTITETQYF
TGTGCCAGCAGCCCTACAGGGACCATCACAGAGACCCAGTACTTC
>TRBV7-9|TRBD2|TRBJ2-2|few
CASSPSLAGLTGELFF
TGTGCCAGCAGCCCCAGCCTAGCGGGGCTGACCGGGGAGCTGTTTTTT
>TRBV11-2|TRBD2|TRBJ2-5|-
CASSFLAGGQETQYF
TGTGCCAGCAGCTTTCTAGCGGGGGGCCAAGAGACCCAGTACTTC